This T cell receptor (beta chain) was documented in a study of T cells in Graves' hyperthyroidism and ophthalmopathy. Germline V CDR1 and CDR2: LGHNA, YSLEER. CDR3 size: 15 residues. The V end was cut by 2 bases, the J end by 1 base, with 11 bases between. This clonotype appeared many times. RNA transcripts were the template for amplifying TCR beta CDR3 regions. The primer set for the first-round RT-PCR of the TCR CDR3 was HTBI. MiXCR was run by TCRdb on the multiplex PCR reads, yielding one entry per CDR3 protein. The data hold roughly 500,000 distinct CDR3 sequences, with more than 11% observed a single time.

This clonotype was sampled from a young woman with Graves' hyperthyroidism that later progressed to Graves' ophthalmopathy. Source material: blood. This rearrangement joins TRBV4-3 to TRBJ1-1; D not resolved. The CDR3 DNA follows: TGCGCCAGCAGCCAAAGGCCAGACGGGAACACTGAAGCTTTCTTT. Protein: CASSQRPDGNTEAFF.